This T cell receptor (beta chain) appears in the sequencing data of a study of blood T cell repertoires in COVID-19. Study details: COVID-19 samples from acute and convalescent phases originated in the United States, Italy and Spain. PBMCs, B-cell-depleted T cells, or T cells provided the cDNA or gDNA that made up the material.

V lost 3 bases to trimming and J lost 8 bases; unmatched junction nucleotides: 2. The CDR3 runs to 13 residues. From germline, CDR1 is SGHVS and CDR2 FQNEAQ. Authors' data handling: Amplifying reference gene primers gave estimates of nucleated cell counts. Profiled with immunoSEQ multiplex PCR; TCRdb holds only in-frame clones, not every one. V, J and clone size were drawn from that table, and D and trimming were deduced from the DNA. The sample has about 300,000 clones; 75% to 90% are singletons. Those enrolled in Seattle joined during active infection and were followed longitudinally afterward. This clone appeared a few times.

V gene TRBV7-8 combines with J gene TRBJ1-5, with 9 bases fitting TRBD1. The specimen sequenced was peripheral blood. The TCR sequence derives from a woman between 50 and 59 years old with COVID-19, enrolled during active disease. CDR3 residues: CASSLGQGEPQHF. CDR3 bases: TGTGCCAGCAGCTTGGGACAGGGTGAGCCCCAGCATTTT.